This record looks at one T cell receptor beta chain sequence and its context. Clinical histories supplied by participants themselves formed the basis of cohort assignment. Recovery meant two consecutive negative NP/OP PCR tests, professional clearance, or resolved symptoms. The source of the sample is a study of blood T cell repertoires in COVID-19. Profiled with immunoSEQ multiplex PCR; TCRdb holds only in-frame clones, not every one. The sample comprises under 200,000 clones, less than 85% of which are singletons, and about a sixth rests with the top ten. Germline V gene lookup returns CDR1 SGDLS and CDR2 YYNGEE. CDR3 size: 15 residues. V was pared by 4 bases and J by 5 bases, with 18 bases between.

This clonotype originated in a man in his fifties or sixties who had recovered from COVID-19. The chain links TRBV9 to TRBJ1-1, with a weak D call TRBD1 (6 bases). Material: PBMCs or T cells enriched from blood (not recorded which). CDR3 sequence: CASSPPQGSDTEAFF. CDR3 nucleotide sequence: TGTGCCAGCAGCCCCCCCCAGGGGTCAGATACTGAAGCTTTCTTT.